Listed below are T cell receptor beta chains from one sample, sequenced in a study of blood T cell repertoires in COVID-19. The data were produced by immunoSEQ multiplex PCR, yet TCRdb's version contains in-frame clones alone and is incomplete. The table lists more than 100,000 clones, 84% of them singletons, with 10% to 15% in the top ten. The sequencing sample was made of peripheral blood. These receptors were taken from a human donor in a cohort sampled during active or convalescent COVID-19. Both conserved end residues are part of each CDR3. Fields, in order: V gene, clone size, CDR3 protein. Clone size is given for some rows only: seen once, a few or many times, or a class if the clone is expanded.

TRBV5-4 NA CASSGTPNTEAFF
TRBV12-3/TRBV12-4 once CASSLGGAGELFF
TRBV5-1 NA CASSSAGTMNTEAFF
TRBV4-1 NA CASSQVFYGYTF
TRBV27 medium-sized CASTLLSGANVLTF
TRBV7-2 NA CASSLVPGTSGGIDEQFF
TRBV10-2 NA CASSELRAGEAFF
TRBV9 few CASSQGLYGYTF
TRBV12-3/TRBV12-4 NA CASSLAGLAGKFF
TRBV6-5 NA CASSYAVAGGPYEQYF
TRBV9 NA CASSVEGTDTEAFF
TRBV4-1 once CASSQDRVMNTEAFF
TRBV18 NA CASSLFRDREGEQYF
TRBV19 NA CASSIGDRNSPLHF
TRBV20-1 few CSASGDRVQETQYF
TRBV5-1 NA CASSPGQGRTGELFF
TRBV29-1 NA CSVGDRGLTNEKLFF
TRBV5-1 NA CASSSTNRAPLHF
TRBV7-7 NA CASSKIQGAEAFF
TRBV5-5 NA CASSLNGGTSQPQHF
TRBV7-2 NA CASSPLYEQYF
TRBV11-3 NA CASSLRLSSGNTIYF
TRBV5-1 NA CASSLVAGDNYGYTF
TRBV18 NA CASSPSTGGARETQYF
TRBV5-1 NA CASSLVQAPNEKLFF
TRBV5-6 NA CASSKFNRDGQPQHF
TRBV24-1 once CATEHYNEQFF
TRBV12-3/TRBV12-4 few CASSLARAYEQYF
TRBV6-5 once CASSYSGGVKNEQYF
TRBV6-2/TRBV6-3 NA CASSYLRLRGGASSGELFF
TRBV27 NA CASSLRDRVGEQYF
TRBV19 NA CASSPRTGDNSPLHF
TRBV19 NA CASSIGGGEGGYTF
TRBV6-5 few CASSYRQTYSYEQYF
TRBV5-1 NA CASSREGGYNSPLHF
TRBV28 NA CASSIPLAGGPPYNEQFF
TRBV28 NA CASSTTGQGRKEQYF
TRBV28 NA CASRGDRDEQYF
TRBV5-4 NA CASRYALASSYNEQFF